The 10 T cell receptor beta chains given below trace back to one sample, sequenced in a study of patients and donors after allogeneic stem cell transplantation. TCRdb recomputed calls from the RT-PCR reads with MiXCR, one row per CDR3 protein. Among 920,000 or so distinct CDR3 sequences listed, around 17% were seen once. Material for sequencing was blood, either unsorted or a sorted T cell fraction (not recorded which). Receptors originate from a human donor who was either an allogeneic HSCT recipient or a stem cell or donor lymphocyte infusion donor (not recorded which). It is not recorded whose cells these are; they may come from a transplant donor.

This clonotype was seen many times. CDR3 in amino acids: CASSLKVENEQFF. The CDR3 DNA reads TGCGCCAGCAGCTTAAAGGTTGAGAATGAGCAGTTCTTC. V gene TRBV5-1 combines with J gene TRBJ2-1; D is unresolved. Germline V gives CDR1 SGHRS, CDR2 YFSETQ. Trimming removed 2 bases at V and 7 bases at J, with 10 bases between. The CDR3 has 13 amino acids.

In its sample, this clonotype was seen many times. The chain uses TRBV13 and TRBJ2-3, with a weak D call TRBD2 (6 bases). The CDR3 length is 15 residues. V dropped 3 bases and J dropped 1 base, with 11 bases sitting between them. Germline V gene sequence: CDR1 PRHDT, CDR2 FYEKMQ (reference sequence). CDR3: CASSLIGTGTDTQYF. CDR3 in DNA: TGTGCCAGCAGCTTGATTGGGACTGGCACAGATACGCAGTATTTT.

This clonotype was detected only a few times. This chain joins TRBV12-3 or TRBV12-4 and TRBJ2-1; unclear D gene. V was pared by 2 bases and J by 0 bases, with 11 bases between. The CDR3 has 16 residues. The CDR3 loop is CASSLFGRNSYNEQFF. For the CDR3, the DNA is TGTGCCAGCAGTTTATTTGGGCGGAACTCCTACAATGAGCAGTTCTTC.

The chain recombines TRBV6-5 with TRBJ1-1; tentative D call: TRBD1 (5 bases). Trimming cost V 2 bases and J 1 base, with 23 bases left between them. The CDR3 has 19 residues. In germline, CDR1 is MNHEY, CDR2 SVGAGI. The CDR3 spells CASSYGRLIRERGNTEAFF. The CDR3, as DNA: TGTGCCAGCAGTTACGGCCGGTTGATCAGGGAGAGAGGGAACACTGAAGCTTTCTTT.

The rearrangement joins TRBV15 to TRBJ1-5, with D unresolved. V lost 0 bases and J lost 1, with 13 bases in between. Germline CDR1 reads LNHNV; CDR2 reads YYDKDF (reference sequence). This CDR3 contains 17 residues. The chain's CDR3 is CATSRDIGRLSNQPQHF. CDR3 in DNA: TGTGCCACCAGCAGAGATATCGGGCGCCTCAGCAATCAGCCCCAGCATTTT.

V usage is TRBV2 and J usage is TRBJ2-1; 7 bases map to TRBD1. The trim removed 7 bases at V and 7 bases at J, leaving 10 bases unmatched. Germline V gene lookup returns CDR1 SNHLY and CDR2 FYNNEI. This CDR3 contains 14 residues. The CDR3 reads CASMLLTGMNEQFF. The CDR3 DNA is TGTGCCAGCATGCTCTTGACAGGGATGAATGAGCAGTTCTTC.

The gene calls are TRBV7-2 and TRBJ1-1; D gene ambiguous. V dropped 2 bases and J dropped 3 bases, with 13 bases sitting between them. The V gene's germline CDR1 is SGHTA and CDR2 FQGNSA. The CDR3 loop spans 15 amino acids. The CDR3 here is CASSLFPEGDTEAFF. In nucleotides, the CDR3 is TGTGCCAGCAGCTTATTTCCGGAAGGAGACACTGAAGCTTTCTTT.

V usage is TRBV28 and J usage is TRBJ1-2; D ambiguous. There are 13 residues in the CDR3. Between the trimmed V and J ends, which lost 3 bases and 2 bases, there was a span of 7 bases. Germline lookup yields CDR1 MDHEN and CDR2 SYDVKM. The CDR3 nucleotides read TGTGCCAGCAGTTTTTTCCAAAACTATGGCTACACCTTC. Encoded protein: CASSFFQNYGYTF.

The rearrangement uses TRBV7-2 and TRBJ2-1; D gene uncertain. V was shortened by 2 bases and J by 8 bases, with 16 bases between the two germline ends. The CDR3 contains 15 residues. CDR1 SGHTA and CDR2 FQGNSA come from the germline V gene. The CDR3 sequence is CASSLIKISVHEQFF. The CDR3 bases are TGTGCCAGCAGCTTAATAAAAATAAGCGTGCATGAGCAGTTCTTC. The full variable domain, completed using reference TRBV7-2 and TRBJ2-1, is GAGVSQSPSNKVTEKGKDVELRCDPISGHTALYWYRQSLGQGLEFLIYFQGNSAPDKSGLPSDRFSAERTGGSVSTLTIQRTQQEDSAVYLCASSLIKISVHEQFFGPGTRLTVL.

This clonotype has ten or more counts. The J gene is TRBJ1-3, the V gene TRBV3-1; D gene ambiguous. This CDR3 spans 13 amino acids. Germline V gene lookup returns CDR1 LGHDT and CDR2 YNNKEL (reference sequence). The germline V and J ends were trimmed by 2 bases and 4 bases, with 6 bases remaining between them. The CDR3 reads CASSQSNGNTIYF. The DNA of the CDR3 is TGTGCCAGCAGCCAATCCAACGGAAACACCATATATTTT. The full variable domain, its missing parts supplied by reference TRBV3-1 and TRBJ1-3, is DTAVSQTPKYLVTQMGNDKSIKCEQNLGHDTMYWYKQDSKKFLKIMFSYNNKELIINETVPNRFSPKSPDKAHLNLHINSLELGDSAVYFCASSQSNGNTIYFGEGSWLTVV.